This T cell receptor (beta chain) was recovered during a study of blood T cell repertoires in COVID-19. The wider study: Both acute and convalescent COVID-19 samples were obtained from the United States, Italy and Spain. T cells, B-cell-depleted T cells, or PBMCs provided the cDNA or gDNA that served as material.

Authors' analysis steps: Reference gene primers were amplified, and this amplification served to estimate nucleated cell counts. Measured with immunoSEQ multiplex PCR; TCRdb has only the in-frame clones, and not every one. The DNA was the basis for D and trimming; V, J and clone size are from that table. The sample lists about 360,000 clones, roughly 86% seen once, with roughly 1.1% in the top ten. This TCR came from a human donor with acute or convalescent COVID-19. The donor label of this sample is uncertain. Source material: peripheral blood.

CDR3 region: CASSRRISGTSTDTQYF. As DNA, the CDR3 is TGTGCCAGCAGCCGAAGAATTAGCGGGACTAGCACAGATACGCAGTATTTT. The chain recombines TRBV5-8 with TRBJ2-3, with TRBD2 matching 8 bases. J was trimmed by 0 bases and V by 4 bases; bases with no gene match: 10. Germline V gene data show CDR1 as SGHTS and CDR2 as YDEGEE. CDR3 length: 17 residues. Combining the CDR3 with reference TRBV5-8 and TRBJ2-3 gives the whole variable domain EAGVTQSPTHLIKTRGQQATLRCSPISGHTSVYWYQQALGLGLQFLLWYDEGEERNRGNFPPRFSGRQFPNYSSELNVNALELEDSALYLCASSRRISGTSTDTQYFGPGTRLTVL.